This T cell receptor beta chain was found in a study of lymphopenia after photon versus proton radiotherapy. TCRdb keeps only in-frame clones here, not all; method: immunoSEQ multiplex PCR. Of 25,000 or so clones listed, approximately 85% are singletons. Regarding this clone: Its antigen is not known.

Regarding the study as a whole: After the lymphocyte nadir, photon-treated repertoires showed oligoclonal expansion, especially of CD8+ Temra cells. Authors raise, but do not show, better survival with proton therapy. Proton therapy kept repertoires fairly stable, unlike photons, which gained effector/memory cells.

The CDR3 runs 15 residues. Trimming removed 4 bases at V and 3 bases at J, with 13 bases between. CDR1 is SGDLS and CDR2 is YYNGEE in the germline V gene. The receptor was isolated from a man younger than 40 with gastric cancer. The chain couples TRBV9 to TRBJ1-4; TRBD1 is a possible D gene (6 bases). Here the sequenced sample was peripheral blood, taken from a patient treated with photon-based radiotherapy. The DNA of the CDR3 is TGTGCCAGCAGCATACAGGGTACAGCTAATGAAAAACTGTTTTTT. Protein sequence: CASSIQGTANEKLFF. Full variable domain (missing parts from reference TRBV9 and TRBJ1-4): DSGVTQTPKHLITATGQRVTLRCSPRSGDLSVYWYQQSLDQGLQFLIQYYNGEERAKGNILERFSAQQFPDLHSELNLSSLELGDSALYFCASSIQGTANEKLFFGSGTQLSVL.